The subject of this entry is one T cell receptor beta chain. There are many counts of this clonotype. Its antigen is currently not known. No quality values exist for individual bases; no much larger clone is one base distant. The germline V gene sets CDR1 to SGHTA and CDR2 to FQGTGA. The germline V end is reduced by 5 bases and the J end by 0 bases; junction bases left unmatched: 12. Its CDR3 holds 19 amino acids, cysteine through phenylalanine. Kept here is only the CDR3 DNA, which spans 57 bases and is read in frame from base 1. The run used an Illumina HiSeq 1500. TCRdb handled the public reads itself, with Q25 trimming in fastp and clone calling in MiXCR, and kept productive beta chains. Rows merge per CDR3 protein into single entries with the most common DNA and genes. For this sample the table gives about 490,000 distinct CDR3 sequences, of which approximately 15% were detected only once. Under 30% of the sample is in the top ten clones.

This entry is derived from a study of T cell repertoires in cytomegalovirus infection (dated by TCRdb to 2018 to 2020). Background for the entire study: The HLA type of each donor mattered for the analysis, because public TCR beta signatures pointed to carriage of CMV infection along with the matching HLA type.

Broader findings and caveats from the paper: The ex vivo response was dominated by HLA-C-restricted CMV-specific TCR beta clonotypes, and the single most frequent clonotype in two of eight donors was supplied by these HLA-C-restricted clonotypes. Cumulative frequency of public TCR beta family members discriminated carriers of CMV infection plus the relevant HLA type in this cohort and an independent approximately 400-donor cohort.

Sequencing was performed on CD8+ T cells from PBMCs. In this chain, TRBV7-3 is recombined with TRBJ2-6; 8 bases in between match TRBD1. This clonotype was obtained from a human donor in good health (CMV status not recorded). Some clones in this sample may be carry-over from other donors' samples. CDR3 sequence: CASSPMTGALLSGANVLTF. The nucleotides are TGTGCCAGCAGCCCCATGACAGGGGCCCTTCTCTCTGGGGCCAACGTCCTGACTTTC.